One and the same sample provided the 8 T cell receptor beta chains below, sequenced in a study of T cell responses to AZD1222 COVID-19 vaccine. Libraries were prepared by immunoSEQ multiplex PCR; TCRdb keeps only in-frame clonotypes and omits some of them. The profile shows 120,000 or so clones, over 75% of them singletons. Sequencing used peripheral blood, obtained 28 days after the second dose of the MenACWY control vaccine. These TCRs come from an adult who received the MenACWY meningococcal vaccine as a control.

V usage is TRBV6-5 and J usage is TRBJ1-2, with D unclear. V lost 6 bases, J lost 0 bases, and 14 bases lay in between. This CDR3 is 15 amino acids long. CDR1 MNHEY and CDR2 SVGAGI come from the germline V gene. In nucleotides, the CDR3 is TGTGCCAGCAGAGAGGACCGCCGAACTAACTATGGCTACACCTTC. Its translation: CASREDRRTNYGYTF.

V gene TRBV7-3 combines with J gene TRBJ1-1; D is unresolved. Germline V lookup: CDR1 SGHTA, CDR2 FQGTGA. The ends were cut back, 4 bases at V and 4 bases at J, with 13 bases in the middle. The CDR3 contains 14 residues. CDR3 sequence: CASSYRPKGTEAFF. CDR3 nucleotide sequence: TGTGCCAGCAGCTACAGACCCAAGGGCACTGAAGCTTTCTTT. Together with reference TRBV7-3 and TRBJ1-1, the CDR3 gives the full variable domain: GAGVSQTPSNKVTEKGKYVELRCDPISGHTALYWYRQSLGQGPEFLIYFQGTGAADDSGLPNDRFFAVRPEGSVSTLKIQRTERGDSAVYLCASSYRPKGTEAFFGQGTRLTVV.

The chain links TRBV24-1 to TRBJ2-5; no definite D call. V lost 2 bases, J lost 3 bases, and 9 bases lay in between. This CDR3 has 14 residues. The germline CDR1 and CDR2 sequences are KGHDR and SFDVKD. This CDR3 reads CATSDYGNKETQYF. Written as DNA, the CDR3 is TGTGCCACCAGTGATTATGGGAATAAAGAGACCCAGTACTTC.

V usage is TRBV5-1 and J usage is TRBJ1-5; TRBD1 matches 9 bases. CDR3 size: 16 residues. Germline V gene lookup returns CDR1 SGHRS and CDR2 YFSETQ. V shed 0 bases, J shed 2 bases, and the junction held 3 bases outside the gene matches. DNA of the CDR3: TGCGCCAGCAGCTTGGGGACAGGGGCGGGCAATCAGCCCCAGCATTTT. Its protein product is CASSLGTGAGNQPQHF. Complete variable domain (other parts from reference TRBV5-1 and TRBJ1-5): KAGVTQTPRYLIKTRGQQVTLSCSPISGHRSVSWYQQTPGQGLQFLFEYFSETQRNKGNFPGRFSGRQFSNSRSEMNVSTLELGDSALYLCASSLGTGAGNQPQHFGDGTRLSIL.

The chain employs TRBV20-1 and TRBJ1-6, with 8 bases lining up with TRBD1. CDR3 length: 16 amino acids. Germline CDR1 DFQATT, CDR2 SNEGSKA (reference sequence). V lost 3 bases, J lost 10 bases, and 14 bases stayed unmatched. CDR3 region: CSASGGMQGARSPLHF. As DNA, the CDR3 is TGCAGTGCTAGTGGGGGGATGCAGGGGGCACGGTCACCCCTCCACTTT.

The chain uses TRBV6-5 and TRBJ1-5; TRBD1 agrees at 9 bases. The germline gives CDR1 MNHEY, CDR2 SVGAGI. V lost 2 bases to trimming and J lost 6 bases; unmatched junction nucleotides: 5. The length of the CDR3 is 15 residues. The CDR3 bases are TGTGCCAGCAGTTACCGACAGGGGGAAGGTCAGCCCCAGCATTTT. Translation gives CASSYRQGEGQPQHF.

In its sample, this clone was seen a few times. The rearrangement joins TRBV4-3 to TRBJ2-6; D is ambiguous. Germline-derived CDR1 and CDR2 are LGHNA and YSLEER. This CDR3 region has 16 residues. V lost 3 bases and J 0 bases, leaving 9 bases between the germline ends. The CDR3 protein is CASSQEPASGANVLTF. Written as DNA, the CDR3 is TGCGCCAGCAGCCAGGAACCTGCCTCTGGGGCCAACGTCCTGACTTTC.

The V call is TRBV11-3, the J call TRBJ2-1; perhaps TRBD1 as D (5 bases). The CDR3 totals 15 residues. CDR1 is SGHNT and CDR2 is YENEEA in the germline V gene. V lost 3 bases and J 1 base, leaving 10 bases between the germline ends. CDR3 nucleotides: TGTGCCAGCAGCTTCCGGACACAGTCCTACAATGAGCAGTTCTTC. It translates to CASSFRTQSYNEQFF.